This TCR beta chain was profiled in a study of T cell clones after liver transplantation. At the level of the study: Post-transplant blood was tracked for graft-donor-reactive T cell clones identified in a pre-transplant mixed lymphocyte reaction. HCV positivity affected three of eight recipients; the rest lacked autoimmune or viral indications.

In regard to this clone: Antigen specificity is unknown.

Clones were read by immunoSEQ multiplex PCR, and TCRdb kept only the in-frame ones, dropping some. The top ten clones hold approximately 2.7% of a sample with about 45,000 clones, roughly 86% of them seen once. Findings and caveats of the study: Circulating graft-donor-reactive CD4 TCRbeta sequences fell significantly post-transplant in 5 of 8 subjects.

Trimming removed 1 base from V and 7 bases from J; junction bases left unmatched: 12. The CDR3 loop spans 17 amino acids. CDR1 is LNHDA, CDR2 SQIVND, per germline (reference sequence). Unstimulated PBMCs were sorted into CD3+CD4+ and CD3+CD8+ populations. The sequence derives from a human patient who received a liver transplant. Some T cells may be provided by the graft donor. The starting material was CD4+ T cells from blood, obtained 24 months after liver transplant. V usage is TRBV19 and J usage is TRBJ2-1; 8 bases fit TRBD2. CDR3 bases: TGTGCCAGTAGTATAGGCCGGCTGGCGGGAGGATGGAATGAGCAGTTCTTC. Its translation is CASSIGRLAGGWNEQFF.